The entry that follows covers one T cell receptor (beta chain) sequence. The data derive from a study of OX40 agonist ivuxolimab in advanced cancers. Study at large: Patients undergoing dose escalation presented with hepatocellular carcinoma, melanoma, renal cell or head and neck cancer.

Sequenced by immunoSEQ multiplex PCR; TCRdb stores in-frame clones only, minus some. Among 39,000 or so clones listed, roughly 90% were seen once. Individuals having autoimmune disease history or systemic immunosuppression were not enrolled. The CDR3 sequence is 14 residues long. Trimming cost V 7 bases and J 0 bases, with 9 bases left between them. Germline assignment: CDR1 MDHEN and CDR2 SYDVKM. This TCR came from an adult with an advanced solid tumor such as melanoma, head and neck, liver or kidney cancer. The chain couples TRBV28 to TRBJ2-2; weak D call: TRBD1 (6 bases). Sequences were derived from CD4+ or CD8+ T cells sorted from blood, sampled in a trial of the OX40 agonist ivuxolimab. This CDR3 reads CASTGASNTGELFF. Written as DNA, the CDR3 is TGTGCCAGCACAGGGGCTTCGAACACCGGGGAGCTGTTTTTT. Supplemented by reference TRBV28 and TRBJ2-2, the full variable domain reads DVKVTQSSRYLVKRTGEKVFLECVQDMDHENMFWYRQDPGLGLRLIYFSYDVKMKEKGDIPEGYSVSREKKERFSLILESASTNQTSMYLCASTGASNTGELFFGEGSRLTVL.